This T cell receptor beta chain comes out of a study of T cells in Graves' hyperthyroidism and ophthalmopathy. Study-wide points: Most clonotypes expanded in thyroid above 0.001 were likewise present in blood.

Patients counted as stable if ophthalmopathy did not develop within 18 months. Disease duration under 2 months; hyperthyroidism patients were aged 18 to 65. PBMCs were obtained from under 13 ml fresh peripheral blood. The investigators amplified TCR beta CDR3 regions from RNA transcripts. The HTBI primer set was used in a first-round RT-PCR of the TCR CDR3. TCRdb itself ran the multiplex PCR reads through MiXCR, one entry per CDR3 protein. This table has hundreds of thousands of distinct CDR3 sequences, about 15% appearing once. The V gene's germline CDR1 is GTSNPN and CDR2 SVGIG (reference sequence). The trim removed 1 base at V and 4 bases at J, leaving 2 bases unmatched. CDR3 length: 14 amino acids. This clonotype was found many times. What it binds is not known.

The sample taken for sequencing was blood. The sequence was obtained from a woman aged 18-29 years with Graves' hyperthyroidism. The J gene is TRBJ2-1, the V gene TRBV30, with 9 nucleotides matching TRBD2. In DNA form, the CDR3 reads TGTGCCTGGAGTGGACTAGCGGCATACAATGAGCAGTTCTTC. Its translation: CAWSGLAAYNEQFF.